This T cell receptor (beta chain) was profiled in a study of long-term antiretroviral therapy in people with HIV. Study results and caveats: On ART adherence, viral resistance or therapy changes, no data were available. In HIV, the repertoires covered a tighter span of CDR3 lengths than in controls.

A v3.0 immunoSEQ assay was performed at survey level. Sequencing efforts were directed toward roughly 35,000-55,000 T-cell genomes per sample. Generated by immunoSEQ multiplex PCR, the TCRdb table keeps only in-frame clones and is missing some. The profile shows some 20,000 clones, over 60% of them singletons. The V and J ends lost 3 bases and 10 bases respectively, with 12 bases between them. Per the germline V gene, CDR1 is MNHNS and CDR2 is SASEGT. The CDR3 runs to 13 residues. As to this clone: Antigen unknown.

This receptor was taken from a woman younger than 45 with HIV. Here the sequenced sample was unsorted PBMCs, taken 2.9 years after starting antiretroviral therapy. The chain is built from TRBV6-1 and TRBJ1-4; D gene uncertain. CDR3 amino acids: CASSERRGGKLFF. The CDR3 coding sequence is TGTGCCAGCAGTGAGCGACGGGGAGGAAAACTGTTTTTT.